The 25 T cell receptor beta chains in this list originate from one sample, sequenced in a study of regulatory T cells in long-lasting Graves disease (dated by TCRdb to the early 2020s). The library came from multiplex PCR. TCRdb names Illumina HiSeq 4000 as the instrument used. TCR beta libraries were built with iRepertoire HTBI primers and Arm-PCR amplification of CDR3 regions. TCRdb trimmed the raw reads at Q25, called clones with MiXCR and kept productive beta chains. Records with the same CDR3 protein are collapsed into one entry carrying the most frequent genes and DNA. Recorded for this sample are 400,000 to 550,000 distinct CDR3 sequences; roughly 17% of them occurred a single time. In total, the top ten clones hold around a quarter of the sample. The time point label for this specimen denotes: newly diagnosed GD, antithyroid drugs for less than 3 months. RNA was extracted from PBMCs in TRIzol for both TCR sequencing and RNA sequencing.

This same sample was also part of a study on T cells in Graves' hyperthyroidism and ophthalmopathy.

The sample was peripheral blood mononuclear cells (PBMCs), taken at new diagnosis, from a patient treated with antithyroid drugs. Receptors originate from a woman between 18 and 29 years old with Graves disease. Donor details come from another sample of the same person, matched by shared clones.

In its sample, this clonotype was seen many times. The chain has TRBV6-1 and TRBJ1-5; D might be TRBD1 (6 bases). Per germline, CDR1 MNHNS and CDR2 SASEGT. This CDR3 has 17 residues. V was clipped by 6 bases and J by 0 bases, with 18 bases between them. The CDR3 region has the DNA TGTGCCAGCAGAGCCAGAGTAGGACAGTCTAGCAATCAGCCCCAGCATTTT. Amino acid sequence: CASRARVGQSSNQPQHF.

In its sample, this clonotype was seen a few times. The gene calls are TRBV10-1 and TRBJ2-3, with D perhaps matching TRBD1 (6 bases). Germline V CDR1 and CDR2: WNHNN, SYGVQD (reference sequence). This CDR3 region has 15 residues. V was cut by 0 bases and J by 8 bases, with 15 bases left in between. The CDR3: CASSESMDSQFTQYF. CDR3 bases: TGCGCCAGCAGTGAGTCGATGGACAGCCAGTTTACGCAGTATTTT.

The sample holds a few counts of this clonotype. The rearrangement links TRBV30 to TRBJ1-2; no definite D call. The germline CDR1 and CDR2 sequences are GTSNPN and SVGIG (reference sequence). V was shortened by 0 bases and J by 3 bases, with 8 bases between the two germline ends. This CDR3 spans 13 amino acids. For the CDR3, the DNA is TGTGCCTGGAGTGTGTTTCTTCACTATGGCTACACCTTC. Translating gives CAWSVFLHYGYTF.

In this sample, this clonotype turned up a few times. The chain uses TRBV27 and TRBJ2-3; 7 bases align to TRBD2. Trimming took 3 bases from V and 0 from J; bases not matched to a gene: 12. The germline CDR1 and CDR2 sequences are MNHEY and SMNVEV (reference sequence). The CDR3 runs to 18 residues. The CDR3 sequence: CASSLVGPSGASTDTQYF. The CDR3 DNA follows: TGTGCCAGCAGTTTGGTGGGGCCTAGCGGAGCTAGCACAGATACGCAGTATTTT.

This clonotype has at least ten counts. V gene TRBV28 combines with J gene TRBJ1-2; unclear D gene. The V end was cut by 5 bases, the J end by 4 bases, with 8 bases between. Germline CDR1 reads MDHEN; CDR2 reads SYDVKM. The CDR3 extends over 12 amino acids. CDR3 in DNA: TGTGCCAGCAGTCCCCAGATCTATGGCTACACCTTC. This sequence encodes CASSPQIYGYTF.

The J gene is TRBJ2-7, the V gene TRBV29-1; D unresolved. V lost 1 base, J lost 3 bases, and 4 bases lay in between. This CDR3 is built from 11 residues. In germline, CDR1 is SQVTM, CDR2 ANQGSEA. This CDR3 is CSVEGDYEQYF. CDR3 DNA: TGCAGCGTTGAAGGGGACTACGAGCAGTACTTC.

This clonotype has at least ten counts. The chain combines TRBV20-1 with TRBJ2-7; 10 positions match TRBD1. This CDR3 is built from 15 residues. Trimming removed 5 bases from V and 2 bases from J; junction bases left unmatched: 9. Germline lookup yields CDR1 DFQATT and CDR2 SNEGSKA (reference sequence). The CDR3 reads CSAVTRDRGAYEQYF. CDR3 nucleotide sequence: TGCAGTGCTGTTACCCGGGACAGGGGAGCCTACGAGCAGTACTTC.

This clonotype was observed at least ten times. The rearrangement uses TRBV6-1 and TRBJ2-4; no clear D. Per the germline V gene, CDR1 is MNHNS and CDR2 is SASEGT. Between the trimmed V and J ends, which lost 1 base and 0 bases, there was a span of 4 bases. The CDR3 has 14 residues. This CDR3 is CASSEVVAKNIQYF. CDR3 nucleotide sequence: TGTGCCAGCAGTGAAGTAGTAGCCAAAAACATTCAGTACTTC.

The chain uses TRBV7-8 and TRBJ1-5; no clear D. The CDR3 sequence is 16 residues long. The V and J ends lost 4 bases and 4 bases respectively, with 17 bases between them. Germline CDR1 reads SGHVS; CDR2 reads FQNEAQ. The CDR3 spells CASSSQVASSNQPQHF. CDR3 sequence (DNA): TGTGCCAGCAGCTCACAAGTAGCCAGCTCAAATCAGCCCCAGCATTTT.

In its sample, this clonotype was seen many times. V usage is TRBV4-1 and J usage is TRBJ1-1, with D maybe TRBD1 (5 bases). The CDR3 totals 16 residues. The germline V and J ends were trimmed by 2 bases and 1 base, with 14 bases remaining between them. Germline CDR1 and CDR2: MGHRA and YSYEKL. In nucleotides, the CDR3 is TGCGCCAGCAGCCAAACGGCAGGGCCGGCGAACACTGAAGCTTTCTTT. Its translation: CASSQTAGPANTEAFF.

The rearrangement joins TRBV28 to TRBJ2-5, with TRBD2 matching over 7 bases. J was trimmed by 10 bases and V by 4 bases; bases with no gene match: 6. The germline gives CDR1 MDHEN, CDR2 SYDVKM. The CDR3 length is 12 residues. Here the CDR3 DNA reads TGTGCCAGCAGTTGGCGGGAGAGTGGCCAGTACTTC. It translates to CASSWRESGQYF.

Notes on this clonotype: One base away lies a much larger clone, so this may be a sequencing read error. V gene TRBV7-2 combines with J gene TRBJ2-2; no clear D gene. The CDR3 totals 13 residues. Germline V gene data show CDR1 as SGHTA and CDR2 as FQGNSA. V was shortened by 1 base and J by 5 bases, with 5 bases between the two germline ends. CDR3 coding DNA: TGTGCCAGCAGCTTAGGACGGACCGGGGAGCTGTTTTTT. Translated: CASSLGRTGELFF.

This clonotype showed up many times. The chain is built from TRBV11-2 and TRBJ2-1; the D is unclear. There are 13 residues in the CDR3. The germline CDR1 and CDR2 sequences are SGHAT and FQNNGV. The V end was cut by 0 bases, the J end by 8 bases, with 8 bases between. The CDR3 loop reads CASSLEGSDEQFF. For the CDR3, the DNA is TGTGCCAGCAGCTTAGAGGGGTCCGATGAGCAGTTCTTC.

CDR3 in DNA: TGTGCCAGCAGTTCACTAGCGGGAGGGCCAGGAGTGGTGGGCGAGCAGTACTTC. It translates to CASSSLAGGPGVVGEQYF. The chain recombines TRBV12-3 or TRBV12-4 with TRBJ2-7; 13 positions agree with TRBD2. There are 18 residues in the CDR3. The V segment lost 4 bases and the J segment 6 bases; nucleotides outside the gene matches: 15.

Comments on this clonotype: One base separates it from a far larger clone, so it is likely a read error. This chain joins TRBV30 and TRBJ2-7, with TRBD2 matching over 10 bases. CDR3 length: 16 amino acids. V lost 0 bases to trimming and J lost 7 bases; unmatched junction nucleotides: 12. Germline values: CDR1 GTSNPN, CDR2 SVGIG (reference sequence). The CDR3 loop is CAWSVSRTSGYNEQYF. The DNA of the CDR3 is TGTGCCTGGAGTGTCTCCAGGACTAGCGGATACAATGAGCAGTACTTC.

The chain combines TRBV7-3 with TRBJ2-3, with 9 bases identical to TRBD2. V lost 6 bases and J lost 3; bases outside the gene matches: 4. This CDR3 region has 14 residues. The germline V gene encodes CDR1 SGHTA and CDR2 FQGTGA. The CDR3, as DNA: TGTGCCAGCAGTATAGCGGGAGTAACAGATACGCAGTATTTT. This translates into CASSIAGVTDTQYF.

As regards this clonotype: A much more abundant neighbour one base away suggests this may be a read error. The V gene is TRBV28, the J gene TRBJ1-2, with D tentatively TRBD1 (5 bases). The CDR3 loop spans 12 amino acids. In germline, CDR1 is MDHEN, CDR2 SYDVKM. This CDR3 is CASSGGRYGCTF. DNA of the CDR3: TGTGCCAGCAGTGGGGGTCGCTATGGCTGCACCTTC.

This clonotype appeared many times. DNA for the CDR3: TGTGCCAGCACCCTAAGTGGCCCCCCCGGTGGAGGCTACACCTTC. As protein: CASTLSGPPGGGYTF. The chain is built from TRBV28 and TRBJ1-2; no definite D call. Trimming pared 7 bases from V and 8 bases from J, leaving 23 bases between. This CDR3 is 15 amino acids long. The V gene's germline CDR1 is MDHEN and CDR2 SYDVKM.

This clonotype was detected ten times or more. V gene TRBV20-1 combines with J gene TRBJ2-7; D might be TRBD2 (5 bases). V was trimmed by 3 bases and J by 0 bases, leaving 6 bases between them. There are 12 residues in the CDR3. From germline, CDR1 is DFQATT and CDR2 SNEGSKA (reference sequence). The CDR3: CSARGSSYEQYF. In DNA, the CDR3 is TGCAGTGCTAGGGGGAGCTCCTACGAGCAGTACTTC.

Only a few counts were recorded for this clonotype. The V call is TRBV20-1, the J call TRBJ1-1; D gene uncertain. CDR1 and CDR2 from the germline V gene are DFQATT and SNEGSKA (reference sequence). The CDR3 is made up of 15 amino acids. Trimming stripped 0 bases from V and 1 base from J, with 12 bases between. CDR3 nucleotide sequence: TGCAGTGCTAGAGATCGGGCAGGATGGAACACTGAAGCTTTCTTT. Residues: CSARDRAGWNTEAFF.

This clonotype was detected ten times or more. This chain connects TRBV18 to TRBJ1-1; tentatively, D is TRBD1 (5 bases). CDR3 length: 16 residues. Trimming left V 0 bases short and J 0 bases short, with 11 bases between. Germline V lookup: CDR1 KGHSH, CDR2 LQKENI. The CDR3 sequence: CASSPPQGPMNTEAFF. The CDR3 DNA is TGTGCCAGCTCACCACCCCAGGGACCAATGAACACTGAAGCTTTCTTT. Full variable domain (outside the CDR3, taken from reference TRBV18 and TRBJ1-1): NAGVMQNPRHLVRRRGQEARLRCSPMKGHSHVYWYRQLPEEGLKFMVYLQKENIIDESGMPKERFSAEFPKEGPSILRIQQVVRGDSAAYFCASSPPQGPMNTEAFFGQGTRLTVV.

The count of this clonotype is one. CDR3 sequence reads: CASSQVLIEKLFF. The CDR3, as DNA: TGCGCCAGCAGCCAGGTTTTGATTGAAAAACTGTTTTTT. This chain uses TRBV4-1 with TRBJ1-4, with D hard to call. Germline V CDR1 and CDR2: MGHRA, YSYEKL. The germline V and J ends were trimmed by 3 bases and 7 bases, with 9 bases remaining between them. The CDR3 contains 13 residues.

This clonotype was seen many times. V usage is TRBV28 and J usage is TRBJ2-1, with D possibly being TRBD2 (6 bases). Germline CDR1 reads MDHEN; CDR2 reads SYDVKM. The V gene lost 3 bases and the J gene lost 1 base, with 13 bases spanning the gap. The length of the CDR3 is 16 residues. The CDR3 DNA sequence: TGTGCCAGCAGTTTCCAAAGCGGGCCTTCCTACAATGAGCAGTTCTTC. Its translation is CASSFQSGPSYNEQFF.

The J gene is TRBJ2-3, the V gene TRBV4-3; D not certain. V was cut by 1 base and J by 6 bases, with 8 bases left in between. This CDR3 is 13 amino acids long. The germline V gene encodes CDR1 LGHNA and CDR2 YSLEER. The CDR3 bases are TGCGCCAGCAGCCAAGTTGGGATTGATACGCAGTATTTT. Protein: CASSQVGIDTQYF.

V usage is TRBV28 and J usage is TRBJ1-3; TRBD1 is a possible D gene (5 bases). Germline V gene sequence: CDR1 MDHEN, CDR2 SYDVKM. The CDR3 has 13 residues. V gave up 2 bases and J gave up 6 bases, with 8 bases separating them. The CDR3 sequence: CASSLRTSNTIYF. DNA of the CDR3: TGTGCCAGCAGTTTACGGACATCAAACACCATATATTTT. The complete variable domain, with remaining parts taken from reference TRBV28 and TRBJ1-3, reads DVKVTQSSRYLVKRTGEKVFLECVQDMDHENMFWYRQDPGLGLRLIYFSYDVKMKEKGDIPEGYSVSREKKERFSLILESASTNQTSMYLCASSLRTSNTIYFGEGSWLTVV.